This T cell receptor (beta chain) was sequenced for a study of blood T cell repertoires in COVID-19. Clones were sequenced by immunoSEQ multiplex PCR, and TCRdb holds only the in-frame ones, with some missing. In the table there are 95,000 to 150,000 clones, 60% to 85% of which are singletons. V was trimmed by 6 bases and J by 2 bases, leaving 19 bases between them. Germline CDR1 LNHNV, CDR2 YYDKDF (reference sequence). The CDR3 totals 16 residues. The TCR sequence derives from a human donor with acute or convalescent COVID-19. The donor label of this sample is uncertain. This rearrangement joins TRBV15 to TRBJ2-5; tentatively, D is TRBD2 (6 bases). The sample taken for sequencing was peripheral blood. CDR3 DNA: TGTGCCACCAGTCGAGGGGCGCGGGGCTTACAAGAGACCCAGTACTTC. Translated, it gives CATSRGARGLQETQYF.